These 11 T cell receptor beta chains originate from one sample sequenced in a study of Ad26.COV2.S vaccination and SARS-CoV-2 variants. The repertoire was sequenced with immunoSEQ multiplex PCR; TCRdb's copy has only in-frame clones and lacks some. Of about 350,000 clones detected, 80% to 90% appear once; the ten largest clones hold about 11%. Specified treatment: roughly 20 received Ad26.COV2.S at low or high dose, single or two shots; 5 received placebo; per-sample allocation not given. Specimens were obtained on day 63 following the first vaccine or placebo injection. The sample was peripheral blood, taken in a trial of Ad26.COV2.S vaccine versus placebo. The receptors derive from a person between 18 and 65 years old who received the Ad26.COV2.S COVID-19 vaccine or a placebo.

The genes are TRBV3-1 (or the pseudogene TRBV3-2) and TRBJ2-7; D not resolved. This CDR3 region has 13 residues. The ends were cut back, 4 bases at V and 3 bases at J, with 10 bases in the middle. From germline, CDR1 is LGHDT and CDR2 YNNKEL (reference sequence). The DNA for the CDR3 is TGTGCCAGCAGCCCTTCGTTGGGCTACGAGCAGTACTTC. Translating it yields CASSPSLGYEQYF.

The chain uses TRBV9 and TRBJ2-6, with D perhaps given as TRBD1 or TRBD2 (5 bases each). CDR1 SGDLS and CDR2 YYNGEE come from the germline V gene. The V and J ends lost 3 bases and 0 bases respectively, with 10 bases between them. There are 16 residues in the CDR3. CDR3 DNA: TGTGCCAGCAGCGCCGGGACGATCTCTGGGGCCAACGTCCTGACTTTC. As protein: CASSAGTISGANVLTF.

The J gene is TRBJ2-7, the V gene TRBV28; the D gene is possibly TRBD1 (6 bases). The germline V gene has CDR1 MDHEN and CDR2 SYDVKM. Trimming stripped 2 bases from V and 11 bases from J, with 16 bases between. CDR3 length: 13 residues. The CDR3 nucleotides read TGTGCCAGCAGTTTAAACAGGGACCCGCCTAAGTACTTC. It encodes CASSLNRDPPKYF.

This chain connects TRBV4-3 to TRBJ2-7; 9 bases line up with TRBD2. The V gene's germline CDR1 is LGHNA and CDR2 YSLEER. V lost 0 bases to trimming and J lost 6 bases; unmatched junction nucleotides: 6. CDR3 length: 15 residues. The CDR3 DNA sequence: TGCGCCAGCAGCCAAGATCCTAGCGGGACGGGCGAGCAGTACTTC. Its translation: CASSQDPSGTGEQYF.

In its sample, this clone was seen once. The J gene is TRBJ2-4, the V gene TRBV28; D is unresolved. Germline assignment: CDR1 MDHEN and CDR2 SYDVKM. The CDR3 sequence is 13 residues long. Trimming took 6 bases from V and 11 from J, leaving 17 bases between them. CDR3 sequence: CASSSGGNWVQYF. The CDR3 nucleotides read TGTGCCAGCAGCTCGGGTGGCAATTGGGTTCAGTACTTC.

The chain links TRBV2 to TRBJ2-3; D unresolved. In germline, CDR1 is SNHLY, CDR2 FYNNEI. V was trimmed by 7 bases and J by 7 bases, leaving 15 bases between them. The CDR3 is 13 amino acids. The CDR3 nucleotides read TGTGCCAGCACCCCACGGTTCTTCAATACGCAGTATTTT. The encoded protein is CASTPRFFNTQYF.

J is TRBJ2-1 and V is TRBV7-9; D is unclear. V was cut by 2 bases and J by 7 bases, with 9 bases left in between. Germline CDR1 is SEHNR and CDR2 is FQNEAQ (reference sequence). The CDR3 covers 13 residues. The CDR3 here is CASSLRVFNEQFF. The DNA of the CDR3 is TGTGCCAGCAGCTTAAGAGTATTTAATGAGCAGTTCTTC.

The chain has TRBV28 and TRBJ2-4; possibly TRBD2 for D (6 bases). The ends were cut back, 2 bases at V and 1 base at J, with 15 bases in the middle. The CDR3 contains 17 residues. Per germline, CDR1 MDHEN and CDR2 SYDVKM. Here the CDR3 DNA reads TGTGCCAGCAGTTTAGCTGGAGGGCCAGTCGCCAAAAACATTCAGTACTTC. Translation: CASSLAGGPVAKNIQYF.

This clone was counted a few times. J is TRBJ1-5 and V is TRBV6-2 or TRBV6-3; D is unclear. Trimming removed 0 bases from V and 0 bases from J, with 12 bases in between. This CDR3 spans 17 amino acids. Germline V gene lookup returns CDR1 MNHEY and CDR2 SVGEGT. DNA of the CDR3: TGTGCCAGCAGTTACTCGGGAAGTGCCCATAGCAATCAGCCCCAGCATTTT. This encodes CASSYSGSAHSNQPQHF.

The rearrangement joins TRBV4-1 to TRBJ2-3; 10 nucleotides agree with TRBD2. Germline trimming cut 3 bases from V and 2 bases from J; bases unmatched to any gene: 8. This CDR3 contains 17 residues. Looked up from germline, CDR1 is MGHRA and CDR2 is YSYEKL. The DNA of the CDR3 is TGCGCCAGCAGCCAGTTATTAGCGGGGGGCTTCACAGATACGCAGTATTTT. The encoded protein is CASSQLLAGGFTDTQYF.

V usage is TRBV2 and J usage is TRBJ2-7; a possible D gene is TRBD2 (5 bases). Germline V gives CDR1 SNHLY, CDR2 FYNNEI. The CDR3 is 14 residues long. V dropped 6 bases and J dropped 0 bases, with 12 bases sitting between them. CDR3 sequence: CASSAGLLSYEQYF. The CDR3 region has the DNA TGTGCCAGCAGCGCTGGACTTCTCTCCTACGAGCAGTACTTC.